The present entry profiles one TCR beta chain with its context. The assay was immunoSEQ multiplex PCR, and TCRdb's table has in-frame clones only and misses some. The sample records roughly 110,000 clones, roughly nine tenths being singletons. The sample belongs to a study of OX40 agonist ivuxolimab in advanced cancers. In the study overall: Every patient in dose escalation had hepatocellular carcinoma, melanoma, renal cell or head and neck cancer.

Germline V CDR1 and CDR2: DFQATT, SNEGSKA (reference sequence). V dropped 5 bases and J dropped 5 bases, with 9 bases sitting between them. The CDR3 sequence is 11 residues long. The V gene is TRBV20-1, the J gene TRBJ1-2; D gene unclear. Sequencing used CD4+ or CD8+ T cells sorted from blood, obtained in a trial of the OX40 agonist ivuxolimab. The clonotype originates from an adult with an advanced solid tumor such as melanoma, head and neck, liver or kidney cancer. The DNA for the CDR3 is TGCAGTGCTGCACGTAGATATGGCTACACCTTC. Its protein is CSAARRYGYTF.